This paragraph covers one T cell receptor beta chain sequence. Its target is not known. The data are from a study of T cells in narcolepsy. Study results and limitations: Same-patient CSF and blood CD4+ T cell clonotypes included HCRT-specific and TRIB2-specific autoreactive ones. Some memory CD4+ repertoires had no autoreactive clone sequences.

The V end was cut by 0 bases, the J end by 9 bases, with 13 bases between. The CDR3 runs to 15 residues. Germline V gives CDR1 SGHDT, CDR2 YYEEEE. Profiled with immunoSEQ multiplex PCR; TCRdb holds only in-frame clones, not every one. Of over 25,000 clones in the sample, over 75% are singletons; the top ten hold 0.91%. The specimen was CD45RA- memory CD4+ T cells from PBMCs. The sequence derives from a human donor with narcolepsy. The chain is built from TRBV5-6 and TRBJ1-6; no clear D. The CDR3 nucleotides read TGTGCCAGCAGCTTGGACGCCCTAGAGGGTTCACCCCTCCACTTT. Its translation is CASSLDALEGSPLHF. The full variable domain, its missing parts supplied by reference TRBV5-6 and TRBJ1-6, is DAGVTQSPTHLIKTRGQQVTLRCSPKSGHDTVSWYQQALGQGPQFIFQYYEEEERQRGNFPDRFSGHQFPNYSSELNVNALLLGDSALYLCASSLDALEGSPLHFGNGTRLTVT.